One and the same sample provided the 6 T cell receptor beta chains below, sequenced in a study of blood T cell repertoires in COVID-19. Sequencing used immunoSEQ multiplex PCR; TCRdb keeps in-frame clones, though not all of them. The table includes roughly 200,000 clones, around 80% detected once. Input material: peripheral blood. The source is a woman older than 75 with active or convalescent COVID-19.

This chain uses TRBV27 with TRBJ1-2; a weak D match, TRBD1 (6 bases). CDR1 is MNHEY, CDR2 SMNVEV, per germline (reference sequence). V lost 0 bases, J lost 5 bases, and 16 bases lay in between. The CDR3 is made up of 16 amino acids. The CDR3 DNA reads TGTGCCAGCAGTTTATCGATACAGGGAATAGAGTATGGCTACACCTTC. This gives the protein CASSLSIQGIEYGYTF.

The chain uses TRBV24-1 and TRBJ1-1; 9 nucleotides line up with TRBD1. The germline gives CDR1 KGHDR, CDR2 SFDVKD. The length of the CDR3 is 15 residues. Germline trimming cut 4 bases from V and 7 bases from J; bases unmatched to any gene: 9. The CDR3 protein is CATSDPGTGKDEAFF. The CDR3 nucleotides read TGTGCCACCAGTGACCCCGGGACAGGGAAGGATGAAGCTTTCTTT.

The chain employs TRBV9 and TRBJ2-5, with 7 positions matching TRBD2. Germline V gene lookup returns CDR1 SGDLS and CDR2 YYNGEE. This CDR3 region has 12 residues. V was pared by 5 bases and J by 8 bases, with 6 bases of the junction left unmatched. The CDR3 nucleotides are TGTGCCAGCAGGGGGGAGGGGAGAACCCAGTACTTC. Translated: CASRGEGRTQYF.

This clone was seen more than once but under ten times. The V and J genes are TRBV3-1 (or the pseudogene TRBV3-2) and TRBJ2-5, with 7 bases matching TRBD2. J gave up 13 bases and V 0 bases, and 2 bases lay outside the gene matches. The CDR3 runs 11 residues. Germline-derived CDR1 and CDR2 are LGHDT and YNNKEL (reference sequence). The CDR3 DNA sequence: TGTGCCAGCAGCCAAGACGGGAGGAGGTACTTC. This encodes CASSQDGRRYF.

The gene calls are TRBV30 and TRBJ1-4, with 7 bases aligning to TRBD1. V was pared by 2 bases and J by 8 bases, with 14 bases of the junction left unmatched. There are 16 residues in the CDR3. Germline values: CDR1 GTSNPN, CDR2 SVGIG (reference sequence). The CDR3 coding sequence is TGTGCCTGGAGTAAGACGCGACAGGGTCTGCGAGAAAAACTGTTTTTT. Its protein is CAWSKTRQGLREKLFF.

The V gene is TRBV19, the J gene TRBJ1-2; 7 nucleotides match TRBD1. Germline CDR1 is LNHDA and CDR2 is SQIVND (reference sequence). There are 15 residues in the CDR3. V was pared by 4 bases and J by 0 bases, with 5 bases of the junction left unmatched. CDR3 region: CASSSRDRSNYGYTF. CDR3 bases: TGTGCCAGTAGTAGCCGGGACAGATCTAACTATGGCTACACCTTC.